This T cell receptor (beta chain) was captured in a study of blood T cells in healthy people across ages. Germline-derived CDR1 and CDR2 are SGHTA and FQGNSA. The CDR3 sequence is 14 residues long. V gave up 5 bases and J gave up 5 bases; unmatched junction bases: 5. Primers used in a second PCR of roughly 6 to 11 cycles were a sample-barcoded 5' primer and a J-beta primer mix. TCRdb re-called the 5' RACE reads through MiXCR, storing one row per CDR3 protein. Altogether over 600,000 distinct CDR3 sequences are present, roughly 41% being singletons, with the ten largest covering approximately 29%. Study results and limitations: Naive T cell percentage showed a strong correlation with TCR beta diversity.

This clonotype has a handful of counts. Its specificity is unknown. Donors each provided roughly 10 milliliters of peripheral blood. Sequencing was carried out using blood. The chain is built from TRBV7-2 and TRBJ1-4; the match to TRBD1 covers 7 bases. The TCR was taken from an elderly man in good health. The CDR3 DNA sequence: TGTGCCAGCAGCACGGACAGGTCGAATGAAAAACTGTTTTTT. The encoded protein is CASSTDRSNEKLFF.